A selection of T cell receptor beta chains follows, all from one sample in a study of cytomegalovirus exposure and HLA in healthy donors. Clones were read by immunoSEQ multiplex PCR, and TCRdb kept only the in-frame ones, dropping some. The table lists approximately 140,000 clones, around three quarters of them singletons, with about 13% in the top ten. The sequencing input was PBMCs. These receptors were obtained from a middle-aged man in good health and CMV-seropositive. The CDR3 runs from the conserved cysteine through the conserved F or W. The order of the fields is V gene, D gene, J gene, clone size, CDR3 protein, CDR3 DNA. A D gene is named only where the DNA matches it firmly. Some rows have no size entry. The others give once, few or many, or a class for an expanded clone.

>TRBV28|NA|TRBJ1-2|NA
CASQGPGGYTF
TGTGCCAGTCAAGGCCCGGGAGGCTACACCTTC
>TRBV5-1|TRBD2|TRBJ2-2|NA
CASSLAASGSGELFF
TGCGCCAGCAGCTTGGCCGCTAGCGGGAGCGGGGAGCTGTTTTTT
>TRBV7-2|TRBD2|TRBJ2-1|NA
CASSLGGEGAKFF
TGTGCCAGCAGCTTGGGCGGGGAGGGCGCGAAGTTCTTC
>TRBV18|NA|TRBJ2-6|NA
CASSPLDTSGANVLTF
TGTGCCAGCTCACCCCTCGACACCTCTGGGGCCAACGTCCTGACTTTC
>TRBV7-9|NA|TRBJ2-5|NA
CSSSPRTGRSQETQYF
TGTTCCAGCAGCCCCAGGACTGGGCGGTCGCAAGAGACCCAGTACTTC
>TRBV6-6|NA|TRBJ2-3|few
CASRSSDTDTQYF
TGTGCCAGCAGGAGTAGCGACACAGATACGCAGTATTTT
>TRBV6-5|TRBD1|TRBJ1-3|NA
CASSSHRGGNTIYF
TGTGCCAGCAGTTCCCACAGGGGTGGAAACACCATATATTTT
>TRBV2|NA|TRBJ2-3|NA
CASSVATSTDTQYF
TGTGCCAGCAGCGTTGCGACTAGCACAGATACGCAGTATTTT
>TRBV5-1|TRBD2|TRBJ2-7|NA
CASSLGTRSPGEQYF
TGCGCCAGCAGCTTGGGGACTAGATCGCCGGGCGAGCAGTACTTC
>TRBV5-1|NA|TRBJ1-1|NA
CASSLGGSVEAFF
TGCGCCAGCAGCTTGGGAGGGAGCGTCGAAGCTTTCTTT
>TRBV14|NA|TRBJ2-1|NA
CASSHPGLLDNEQFF
TGTGCCAGCAGCCACCCGGGACTCCTAGACAATGAGCAGTTCTTC
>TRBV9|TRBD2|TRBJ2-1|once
CASSVASGRAFDEQFF
TGTGCCAGCAGCGTAGCTTCCGGGAGGGCCTTCGATGAGCAGTTCTTC
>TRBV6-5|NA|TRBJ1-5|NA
CASSYKYGQRQHF
TGTGCCAGCAGTTACAAATACGGACAGAGGCAGCATTTT
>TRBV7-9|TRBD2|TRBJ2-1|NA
CASSLGGAGGRINEQFF
TGTGCCAGCAGCTTAGGCGGGGCGGGCGGGAGGATCAATGAGCAGTTCTTC
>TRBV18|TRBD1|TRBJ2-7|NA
CASSNRGESSYEQYF
TGTGCCAGCTCAAACAGGGGCGAGAGCTCCTACGAGCAGTACTTC
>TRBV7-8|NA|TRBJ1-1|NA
CASSPGMGALNTEAFF
TGTGCCAGCAGCCCCGGGATGGGGGCTCTGAACACTGAAGCTTTCTTT
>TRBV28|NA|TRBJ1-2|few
CASSLAVIYGYTF
TGTGCCAGCAGTTTGGCGGTAATCTATGGCTACACCTTC
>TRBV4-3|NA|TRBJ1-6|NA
CASSQEGDWGHSPLHF
TGCGCCAGCAGCCAAGAGGGGGACTGGGGACATTCACCCCTCCACTTT
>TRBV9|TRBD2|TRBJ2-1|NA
CASSVGMLAGVGEQFF
TGTGCCAGCAGCGTAGGAATGCTAGCGGGAGTGGGTGAGCAGTTCTTC
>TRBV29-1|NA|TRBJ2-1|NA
CSVAGLAGLSYNEQFF
TGCAGCGTTGCCGGGCTCGCGGGGCTCTCCTACAATGAGCAGTTCTTC
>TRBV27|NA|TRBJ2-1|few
CASSQRAVNSYNEQFF
TGTGCCAGCAGCCAACGAGCGGTGAACTCCTACAATGAGCAGTTCTTC
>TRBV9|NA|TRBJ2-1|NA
CASSVTSSYNEQFF
TGTGCCAGCAGCGTAACCAGCTCCTACAATGAGCAGTTCTTC
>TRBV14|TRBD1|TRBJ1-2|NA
CASSPRQGDGYTF
TGTGCCAGCAGCCCCCGACAGGGGGATGGCTACACCTTC
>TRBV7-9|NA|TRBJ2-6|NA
CASSKASGANVLTF
TGTGCCAGCAGTAAAGCATCTGGGGCCAACGTCCTGACTTTC
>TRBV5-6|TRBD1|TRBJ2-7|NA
CASSWDREDEQYF
TGTGCCAGCAGCTGGGACAGGGAGGACGAGCAGTACTTC
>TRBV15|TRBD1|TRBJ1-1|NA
CATTWDRNTEAFF
TGTGCCACCACCTGGGACAGAAACACTGAAGCTTTCTTT
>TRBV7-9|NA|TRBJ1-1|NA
CASSLGGGDGTEAFF
TGTGCCAGCAGCCTGGGAGGAGGGGATGGCACTGAAGCTTTCTTT
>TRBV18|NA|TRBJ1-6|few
CASSPFESDNSPLHF
TGTGCCAGCTCACCATTCGAGTCCGATAATTCACCCCTCCACTTT
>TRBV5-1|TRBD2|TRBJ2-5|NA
CASSMGGLALPQETQYF
TGCGCCAGCAGCATGGGGGGACTAGCGCTTCCCCAAGAGACCCAGTACTTC